The 27 T cell receptor beta chains reported below all come from one sample, sequenced in a study of blood T cells in healthy people across ages. A J-beta primer mix and a sample-barcoded 5' primer were used in a second PCR of roughly 6 to 11 cycles. MiXCR, run by TCRdb on the 5' RACE reads, gives a single entry per CDR3 protein. This table has approximately 1,000,000 distinct CDR3 sequences, roughly two fifths appearing once. Sequencing input: blood. The source is a man aged 18 to 35 in good health.

Of note for this clonotype: It may be a read error: a sequence one base away is much more abundant. V gene TRBV7-6 combines with J gene TRBJ2-3, with D unclear. V was cut by 2 bases and J by 4 bases, with 10 bases left in between. Germline V gene lookup returns CDR1 SGHVS and CDR2 FNYEAQ. The CDR3 consists of 14 residues. DNA for the CDR3: TGTGCCAGCAGCTTATGGCTAGTCCCAGATACGCAGTATTTT. Translating it yields CASSLWLVPDTQYF.

This clonotype was seen many times. The J gene is TRBJ2-5, the V gene TRBV29-1; TRBD2 might be the D (5 bases). CDR1 and CDR2 from the germline V gene are SQVTM and ANQGSEA. This CDR3 has 13 residues. V dropped 2 bases and J dropped 3 bases, with 10 bases sitting between them. The CDR3 spells CSVETGKEETQYF. The CDR3 DNA follows: TGCAGCGTTGAAACGGGGAAGGAAGAGACCCAGTACTTC.

The CDR3 protein is CASSLELTGTEAFF. The CDR3 DNA sequence: TGTGCCAGCAGTTTAGAACTGACGGGCACTGAAGCTTTCTTT. This chain joins TRBV12-3 or TRBV12-4 and TRBJ1-1; D ambiguous. The CDR3 is 14 amino acids. The V and J ends lost 1 base and 4 bases respectively, with 10 bases between them.

This clonotype was counted many times. The rearrangement links TRBV4-2 to TRBJ1-4, with 10 nucleotides matching TRBD1. This CDR3 region has 17 residues. Germline CDR1 reads LGHNA; CDR2 reads YNFKEQ. Trimming took 1 base from V and 4 from J; bases not matched to a gene: 6. The CDR3 loop reads CASSQGGTGESNEKLFF. In nucleotides, the CDR3 is TGTGCCAGCAGCCAAGGAGGGACAGGGGAAAGTAATGAAAAACTGTTTTTT.

The chain joins TRBV30 to TRBJ2-1; TRBD2 matches at 11 bases. The CDR3 loop spans 15 amino acids. J gave up 2 bases and V 5 bases, and 5 bases lay outside the gene matches. Germline lookup yields CDR1 GTSNPN and CDR2 SVGIG (reference sequence). The CDR3 spells CAWGQLAGAYNEQFF. The CDR3 DNA is TGTGCCTGGGGGCAACTAGCGGGGGCCTACAATGAGCAGTTCTTC.

The table lists this clonotype with many counts. The chain links TRBV6-5 to TRBJ1-2; no clear D. From germline, CDR1 is MNHEY and CDR2 SVGAGI. Trimming cost V 8 bases and J 2 bases, with 9 bases left between them. The CDR3 has 12 amino acids. CDR3 DNA sequence: TGTGCCAGCGCTAGGGCGAACTATGGCTACACCTTC. Translated, it gives CASARANYGYTF.

This clonotype was seen a few times. The V call is TRBV10-3, the J call TRBJ2-3, with 7 bases lining up with TRBD1. CDR1 and CDR2 from the germline V gene are ENHRY and SYGVKD. Losses at the gene ends were 2 bases for V and 6 bases for J; bases not matched to a gene: 2. This CDR3 has 13 residues. The CDR3 loop reads CAISEQGEDTQYF. The CDR3 DNA sequence: TGTGCCATCAGTGAGCAGGGGGAGGATACGCAGTATTTT.

This clonotype showed up many times. The chain employs TRBV20-1 and TRBJ2-5; TRBD1 or TRBD2 may be the D gene (6 bases each). The V gene's germline CDR1 is DFQATT and CDR2 SNEGSKA (reference sequence). This CDR3 has 12 amino acids. Trimming took off 3 bases at V and 3 bases at J, with 8 bases between the two ends. CDR3 region: CSARRGEETQYF. The CDR3 coding sequence is TGCAGTGCTAGGAGGGGGGAAGAGACCCAGTACTTC.

This rearrangement joins TRBV24-1 to TRBJ2-1, with 8 bases matching TRBD1. The CDR3 runs to 16 residues. The V gene end was trimmed by 4 bases and the J gene end by 2 bases; junction bases not matched to a gene: 6. In germline, CDR1 is KGHDR, CDR2 SFDVKD. CDR3 sequence: CATSDLTGETYNEQFF. CDR3 DNA: TGTGCCACCAGTGACCTGACAGGGGAAACCTACAATGAGCAGTTCTTC.

V and J are TRBV3-1 and TRBJ2-7, with 8 positions matching TRBD1. After removal of 4 bases from V and 3 bases from J, the junction contained 8 bases not matched to a gene. Germline V CDR1 and CDR2: LGHDT, YNNKEL (reference sequence). This CDR3 has 15 residues. This chain's CDR3 is CASSPPDRVYYEQYF. The CDR3 DNA follows: TGTGCCAGCAGCCCTCCGGACAGGGTGTACTACGAGCAGTACTTC.

The chain combines TRBV6-2 or TRBV6-3 with TRBJ1-1; D may be TRBD1 (6 bases). V lost 6 bases, J lost 10 bases, and 12 bases lay in between. There are 11 residues in the CDR3. Germline loops: CDR1 MNHEY, CDR2 SVGEGT. The CDR3 reads CASRNRVAAFF. In nucleotides, the CDR3 is TGTGCCAGCAGGAACAGGGTTGCAGCTTTCTTT.

The chain has TRBV7-9 and TRBJ1-2; D unresolved. The CDR3 spans 14 residues. The V and J ends lost 1 base and 6 bases respectively, with 12 bases between them. Germline V CDR1 and CDR2: SEHNR, FQNEAQ (reference sequence). The CDR3 is CASSLGSMVDGYTF. The CDR3 nucleotides read TGTGCCAGCAGCTTAGGATCAATGGTGGATGGCTACACCTTC.

The chain combines TRBV10-3 with TRBJ2-4; 8 nucleotides align to TRBD1. Germline loops: CDR1 ENHRY, CDR2 SYGVKD. CDR3 size: 14 residues. With 6 bases clipped from V and 3 bases from J, the junction kept 4 bases outside the gene matches. The CDR3 reads CAISLQGDKNIQYF. For the CDR3, the DNA is TGTGCCATCAGCTTACAGGGGGACAAAAACATTCAGTACTTC.

The rearrangement uses TRBV20-1 and TRBJ2-3; 7 bases are a match to TRBD2. Looked up from germline, CDR1 is DFQATT and CDR2 is SNEGSKA (reference sequence). V gave up 0 bases and J gave up 0 bases; unmatched junction bases: 6. CDR3 length: 16 residues. CDR3 DNA: TGCAGTGCTAGAGATCCCAGCGGGGCCAGCACAGATACGCAGTATTTT. This gives the protein CSARDPSGASTDTQYF.

The chain joins TRBV9 to TRBJ2-7, with 7 bases that match TRBD2. The CDR3 covers 16 residues. CDR1 is SGDLS, CDR2 YYNGEE, per germline. The V and J ends lost 0 bases and 7 bases, in that order; junction bases with no gene match: 13. The CDR3 sequence is CASSVAGGLSYNEQYF. The CDR3 bases are TGTGCCAGCAGCGTAGCGGGAGGACTCTCCTACAATGAGCAGTACTTC.

The chain recombines TRBV3-1 with TRBJ1-3; D gene ambiguous. The CDR3 spans 14 residues. Germline CDR1 reads LGHDT; CDR2 reads YNNKEL (reference sequence). Trimming pared 0 bases from V and 2 bases from J, leaving 5 bases between. The DNA for the CDR3 is TGTGCCAGCAGCCAAGATTCCACTGGAAACACCATATATTTT. Protein sequence: CASSQDSTGNTIYF. The variable domain in full, with the rest retrieved from reference TRBV3-1 and TRBJ1-3, is DTAVSQTPKYLVTQMGNDKSIKCEQNLGHDTMYWYKQDSKKFLKIMFSYNNKELIINETVPNRFSPKSPDKAHLNLHINSLELGDSAVYFCASSQDSTGNTIYFGEGSWLTVV.

The chain is built from TRBV2 and TRBJ1-4, with a weak D call TRBD1 (5 bases). The CDR3 runs 15 residues. The V end lost 6 bases, the J end lost 7 bases, and 18 bases lay between the germline ends. CDR1 and CDR2 (germline): SNHLY, FYNNEI. CDR3 region: CASRETPGRGEKLFF. CDR3 DNA sequence: TGTGCCAGCAGGGAGACCCCGGGAAGGGGTGAAAAACTGTTTTTT.

This chain connects TRBV4-1 to TRBJ1-1, with a possible D match to TRBD1 (6 bases). Between the trimmed V and J ends, which lost 0 bases and 3 bases, there was a span of 14 bases. The V gene's germline CDR1 is MGHRA and CDR2 YSYEKL. The CDR3 has 16 residues. DNA for the CDR3: TGCGCCAGCAGCCAAGATAGCCGGGGGCCTGACACTGAAGCTTTCTTT. Amino acids: CASSQDSRGPDTEAFF.

This chain uses TRBV12-5 with TRBJ2-1; D might be TRBD1 (5 bases). Germline CDR1 LGHNT, CDR2 FRNRAP. There are 16 residues in the CDR3. V was clipped by 0 bases and J by 6 bases, with 15 bases between them. CDR3 protein: CASGLVLSGKANEQFF. In DNA, the CDR3 is TGTGCTAGTGGTTTGGTACTCTCAGGGAAGGCCAATGAGCAGTTCTTC.

This clonotype was observed a few times. This rearrangement joins TRBV12-3 or TRBV12-4 to TRBJ1-1, with D perhaps TRBD1 (6 bases). V was pared by 7 bases and J by 5 bases, with 17 bases between. CDR3 size: 14 residues. CDR3 amino acids: CASTSQQGRTEAFF. The DNA of the CDR3 is TGTGCCAGCACCTCACAACAGGGTCGGACTGAAGCTTTCTTT.

The chain joins TRBV15 to TRBJ1-1; D may be TRBD1 (6 bases). Between the trimmed V and J ends, which lost 5 bases and 9 bases, there was a span of 22 bases. This CDR3 has 15 residues. Germline V CDR1 and CDR2: LNHNV, YYDKDF (reference sequence). The CDR3 sequence: CATSDEQGEIHKAFF. Here the CDR3 DNA reads TGTGCCACCAGCGACGAACAGGGTGAGATCCACAAAGCTTTCTTT.

This clonotype was observed a single time. This chain joins TRBV12-3 or TRBV12-4 and TRBJ2-3; D is undetermined. The CDR3 consists of 15 residues. The V gene lost 5 bases and the J gene lost 0 bases, with 12 bases spanning the gap. The CDR3 loop is CASSGGLASTDTQYF. CDR3 nucleotide sequence: TGTGCCAGCAGTGGCGGTTTGGCTAGCACAGATACGCAGTATTTT.

This clonotype has a handful of counts. This chain links TRBV18 with TRBJ2-3, with D perhaps TRBD1 or TRBD2 (5 bases each). V was shortened by 6 bases and J by 1 base, with 17 bases between the two germline ends. This CDR3 comprises 16 residues. The germline CDR1 and CDR2 sequences are KGHSH and LQKENI. CDR3 sequence: CASSRDTRGGTDTQYF. DNA of the CDR3: TGTGCCAGCTCGCGAGATACGAGGGGCGGCACAGATACGCAGTATTTT.

The V call is TRBV5-1, the J call TRBJ1-1, with D perhaps matching TRBD1 (6 bases). Germline V CDR1 and CDR2: SGHRS, YFSETQ. V shed 5 bases and J shed 8 bases, with 16 bases lying between them. This CDR3 comprises 13 residues. The DNA of the CDR3 is TGCGCCAGCAGACTAAACCAGGGGCCCGAAGCTTTCTTT. Residues: CASRLNQGPEAFF. The full variable domain, in which reference TRBV5-1 and TRBJ1-1 provide the parts outside the CDR3, is KAGVTQTPRYLIKTRGQQVTLSCSPISGHRSVSWYQQTPGQGLQFLFEYFSETQRNKGNFPGRFSGRQFSNSRSEMNVSTLELGDSALYLCASRLNQGPEAFFGQGTRLTVV.

V is TRBV7-2 and J is TRBJ1-1; TRBD1 agrees at 10 bases. The CDR3 runs to 15 residues. Trimming removed 7 bases from V and 0 bases from J; junction bases left unmatched: 5. In germline, CDR1 is SGHTA, CDR2 FQGNSA. This CDR3 is CASTTGGPLNTEAFF. The CDR3 DNA reads TGTGCCAGCACGACAGGGGGCCCCCTGAACACTGAAGCTTTCTTT.

This chain joins TRBV12-3 or TRBV12-4 and TRBJ2-4, with D uncertain. Judging by the DNA end, TRBJ2-7 fits better; the J call may be wrong. The CDR3 has 15 amino acids. The CDR3 DNA follows: TGTGCCAGCAGTTTGGACCAGACGTCCGCCTACGAGCAGTACTTC. Its translation: CASSLDQTSAYEQYF.

About this clonotype itself: A junction boundary mismatches the germline segment, possibly from a read error. The chain uses TRBV5-6 and TRBJ2-3, with 7 positions matching TRBD2. In germline, CDR1 is SGHDT, CDR2 YYEEEE. The CDR3 consists of 15 residues. The CDR3 nucleotides read TGTGCCAACAGCGGGACTTGGCGGGGGACAGATACGCAGTATTTT. It codes for CANSGTWRGTDTQYF.